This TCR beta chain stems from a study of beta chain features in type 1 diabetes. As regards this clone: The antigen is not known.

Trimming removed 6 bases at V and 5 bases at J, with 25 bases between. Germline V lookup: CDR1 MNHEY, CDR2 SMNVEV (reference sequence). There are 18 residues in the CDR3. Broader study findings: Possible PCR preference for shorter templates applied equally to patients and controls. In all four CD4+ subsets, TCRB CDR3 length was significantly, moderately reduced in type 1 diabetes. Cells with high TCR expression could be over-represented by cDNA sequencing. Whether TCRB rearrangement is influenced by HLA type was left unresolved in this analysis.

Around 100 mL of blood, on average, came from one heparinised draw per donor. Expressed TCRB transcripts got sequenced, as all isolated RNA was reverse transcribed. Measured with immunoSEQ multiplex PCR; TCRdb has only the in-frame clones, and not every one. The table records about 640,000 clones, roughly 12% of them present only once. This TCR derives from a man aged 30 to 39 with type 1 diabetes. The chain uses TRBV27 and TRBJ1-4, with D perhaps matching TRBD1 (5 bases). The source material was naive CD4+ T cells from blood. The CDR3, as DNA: TGTGCCAGCAGCCCAGCCTGGGACCGGCTTTTCGGGAATGAAAAACTGTTTTTT. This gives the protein CASSPAWDRLFGNEKLFF. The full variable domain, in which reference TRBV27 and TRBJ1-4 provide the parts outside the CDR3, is EAQVTQNPRYLITVTGKKLTVTCSQNMNHEYMSWYRQDPGLGLRQIYYSMNVEVTDKGDVPEGYKVSRKEKRNFPLILESPSPNQTSLYFCASSPAWDRLFGNEKLFFGSGTQLSVL.